This entry lists 32 T cell receptor beta chains sequenced from one sample in a study of blood T cell repertoires in COVID-19. The table came from immunoSEQ multiplex PCR; TCRdb's copy has only in-frame clones and leaves some out. The sample has around 200,000 clones; approximately 87% are singletons. Sequenced sample: peripheral blood. Every receptor here comes from a person aged 70 to 85 with COVID-19, enrolled during active disease.

The V and J genes are TRBV28 and TRBJ1-3, with 7 positions matching TRBD1. V was clipped by 6 bases and J by 0 bases; unmatched bases: 5. CDR3 length: 15 amino acids. Germline values: CDR1 MDHEN, CDR2 SYDVKM. The CDR3, as DNA: TGTGCCAGCAGGGCACAGGGGTACTCTGGAAACACCATATATTTT. This encodes CASRAQGYSGNTIYF.

This chain links TRBV7-8 with TRBJ2-5; no firm D call. V was clipped by 3 bases and J by 4 bases, with 6 bases between them. Per germline, CDR1 SGHVS and CDR2 FQNEAQ. This CDR3 has 12 amino acids. The CDR3 is CASSFKPETQYF. For the CDR3, the DNA is TGTGCCAGCAGCTTTAAGCCAGAGACCCAGTACTTC.

Only one count was recorded for this clone. The V call is TRBV9, the J call TRBJ1-4; D ambiguous. V shed 0 bases and J shed 2 bases, with 5 bases lying between them. Germline CDR1 SGDLS, CDR2 YYNGEE. The CDR3 extends over 14 amino acids. CDR3 DNA: TGTGCCAGCAGCGTAGAGAGTACTAATGAAAAACTGTTTTTT. This codes for CASSVESTNEKLFF.

In this sample, this clone turned up once. The CDR3 reads CASSLSLLPQSGGWVYGYTF. CDR3 DNA: TGCGCCAGCAGCTTGTCCTTGCTACCCCAGTCAGGGGGTTGGGTATATGGCTACACCTTC. The V gene is TRBV5-1, the J gene TRBJ1-2; 7 bases map to TRBD1. V shed 1 base and J 5 bases; nucleotides not matched to a gene: 23. Germline assignment: CDR1 SGHRS and CDR2 YFSETQ. This CDR3 spans 20 amino acids.

The chain is built from TRBV20-1 and TRBJ1-5, with D unclear. Germline V gene data show CDR1 as DFQATT and CDR2 as SNEGSKA (reference sequence). CDR3 size: 14 residues. V lost 3 bases and J lost 4, with 13 bases in between. CDR3 in DNA: TGCAGTGCTAGTAGCGCTCTTAGTAATCAGCCCCAGCATTTT. This gives the protein CSASSALSNQPQHF.

A few counts support this clone. This rearrangement joins TRBV6-5 to TRBJ2-1; D is possibly TRBD2 (5 bases). V lost 6 bases and J 4 bases, leaving 13 bases between the germline ends. The CDR3 sequence is 14 residues long. In germline, CDR1 is MNHEY, CDR2 SVGAGI. The CDR3 region has the DNA TGTGCCAGCAGGGAGCCAAGGGAGTACAATGAGCAGTTCTTC. Protein sequence: CASREPREYNEQFF.

Regarding this clone: Because the CDR3's place on the DNA is in doubt, the DNA is left out and the CDR3 is given as listed by TCRdb. V is TRBV12-3 or TRBV12-4 and J is TRBJ2-5; TRBD2, the table's D call, was not compared with the DNA. The length of the CDR3 is 11 amino acids, counting both ends. CDR3 sequence: CASSSSETQYF.

The rearrangement links TRBV2 to TRBJ1-3; 8 bases are shared with TRBD1. With 4 bases clipped from V and 4 bases from J, the junction kept 6 bases outside the gene matches. CDR1 is SNHLY, CDR2 FYNNEI, per germline. The CDR3 runs 15 residues. CDR3 nucleotide sequence: TGTGCCAGCAGTGTAACAGGGGGACCAGGAAACACCATATATTTT. The encoded protein is CASSVTGGPGNTIYF.

The CDR3 reads CASSPRGQADYGYTF. CDR3 in DNA: TGTGCCAGCAGCCCAAGGGGTCAGGCGGACTATGGCTACACCTTC. The chain links TRBV7-3 to TRBJ1-2; D is possibly TRBD1 (5 bases). CDR1 SGHTA and CDR2 FQGTGA come from the germline V gene. The CDR3 extends over 15 amino acids. The ends were cut back, 5 bases at V and 3 bases at J, with 16 bases in the middle.

This clone showed up many times. V gene TRBV6-2 or TRBV6-3 combines with J gene TRBJ2-7, with TRBD2 as a possible D gene (6 bases). The CDR3 spans 16 residues. In germline, CDR1 is MNHEY, CDR2 SVGEGT. V shed 6 bases and J shed 9 bases, with 27 bases lying between them. CDR3 nucleotide sequence: TGTGCCAGCAGCGACCCTCCCCGGGACCCTTTTAGCGGGCAGTACTTC. This encodes CASSDPPRDPFSGQYF.

On this clone itself: Other DNA sequences in the sample encode the same CDR3. V and J are TRBV9 and TRBJ2-3; D may be TRBD1 (6 bases). The CDR3 totals 14 residues. Trimming left V 0 bases short and J 2 bases short, with 7 bases between. Germline V gene data show CDR1 as SGDLS and CDR2 as YYNGEE. CDR3 coding DNA: TGTGCCAGCAGCGTAGGGGACAACACAGATACGCAGTATTTT. It translates to CASSVGDNTDTQYF.

This sequence joins TRBV2 and TRBJ2-7; a weak D match, TRBD1 (6 bases). The CDR3 consists of 17 residues. Per germline, CDR1 SNHLY and CDR2 FYNNEI. V was cut by 4 bases and J by 0 bases, with 19 bases left in between. CDR3 DNA sequence: TGTGCCAGCAGTGCGGATTACCAGGGGTCCTACTCCTACGAGCAGTACTTC. Protein sequence: CASSADYQGSYSYEQYF.

V and J are TRBV11-3 and TRBJ2-1; a weak D match, TRBD1 (6 bases). V lost 0 bases and J lost 5, with 11 bases in between. This CDR3 spans 15 amino acids. Germline lookup yields CDR1 SGHNT and CDR2 YENEEA. The CDR3 spells CASSLESGVNNEQFF. The CDR3 DNA sequence: TGTGCCAGCAGCTTAGAATCAGGGGTAAACAATGAGCAGTTCTTC.

The V gene is TRBV6-6, the J gene TRBJ1-2; D not resolved. The germline CDR1 and CDR2 sequences are MNHNY and SVGAGI (reference sequence). V lost 0 bases, J lost 7 bases, and 9 bases lay in between. CDR3 size: 13 residues. The CDR3 nucleotides read TGTGCCAGCAGTTACTCGTCGGGGTTTGGCTACACCTTC. It yields the protein CASSYSSGFGYTF.

J is TRBJ2-2 and V is TRBV11-1; D is possibly TRBD1 (6 bases). Trimming cost V 5 bases and J 5 bases, with 18 bases left between them. In germline, CDR1 is SGHAT, CDR2 FQDESV (reference sequence). The CDR3 loop spans 16 amino acids. DNA of the CDR3: TGTGCCAGCAGCCCCGAGACAGGTCTGGGAACCGGGGAGCTGTTTTTT. The encoded protein is CASSPETGLGTGELFF.

The chain couples TRBV5-1 to TRBJ1-4; tentative D call: TRBD1 (5 bases). The CDR3 has 14 residues. CDR1 is SGHRS, CDR2 YFSETQ, per germline. V gave up 0 bases and J gave up 8 bases, with 11 bases separating them. CDR3: CASSLGTRGEKLFF. CDR3 bases: TGCGCCAGCAGCTTGGGGACAAGGGGAGAAAAACTGTTTTTT.

Note on this clone: This sample includes further DNA sequences coding for the same CDR3. The J gene is TRBJ2-3, the V gene TRBV5-1, with TRBD2 matching 7 bases. V was pared by 1 base and J by 3 bases, with 5 bases of the junction left unmatched. The germline CDR1 and CDR2 sequences are SGHRS and YFSETQ. This CDR3 is 15 amino acids long. CDR3 in amino acids: CASSLRGVRTDTQYF. In nucleotides, the CDR3 is TGCGCCAGCAGCTTGCGGGGGGTGAGAACAGATACGCAGTATTTT.

This chain uses TRBV10-3 with TRBJ2-5; TRBD2 matches 14 bases. Germline V gene lookup returns CDR1 ENHRY and CDR2 SYGVKD. The CDR3 has 17 amino acids. Trimming at V came to 4 bases and at J to 1 base, leaving 5 bases not matched to a gene. CDR3 sequence (DNA): TGTGCCATCAGTGGGGGGACTAGCGGGAGCCCCCAAGAGACCCAGTACTTC. This encodes CAISGGTSGSPQETQYF.

The chain has TRBV5-1 and TRBJ2-7, with D possibly matching TRBD2 (6 bases). CDR1 is SGHRS, CDR2 YFSETQ, per germline. This CDR3 contains 15 residues. V dropped 4 bases and J dropped 2 bases, with 16 bases sitting between them. This CDR3 is CASSLDGTEPYEQYF. CDR3 DNA sequence: TGCGCCAGCAGCCTCGACGGGACTGAGCCCTACGAGCAGTACTTC.

V is TRBV7-6 and J is TRBJ2-1, with 8 bases identical to TRBD2. J was trimmed by 9 bases and V by 5 bases; bases with no gene match: 15. Germline CDR1 and CDR2: SGHVS and FNYEAQ. CDR3 length: 16 amino acids. DNA for the CDR3: TGTGCCAGCAGCCCCAGTCTGGCGGGAGGCGCGGTTGAGCAGTTCTTC. Translation gives CASSPSLAGGAVEQFF.

The chain is built from TRBV19 and TRBJ2-1; tentative D call: TRBD2 (6 bases). The length of the CDR3 is 17 residues. V was cut by 6 bases and J by 4 bases, with 22 bases left in between. Looked up from germline, CDR1 is LNHDA and CDR2 is SQIVND (reference sequence). The CDR3 DNA is TGTGCCAGTAGGCGAGAATCCCGGGACTGGGGATACAATGAGCAGTTCTTC. This gives the protein CASRRESRDWGYNEQFF.

The chain recombines TRBV28 with TRBJ2-7, with 8 bases lining up with TRBD1. The CDR3 covers 13 residues. V gave up 6 bases and J gave up 2 bases; unmatched junction bases: 3. Germline CDR1 reads MDHEN; CDR2 reads SYDVKM. For the CDR3, the DNA is TGTGCCAGCAGCCGGACAGGGCCCTACGAGCAGTACTTC. Translating gives CASSRTGPYEQYF.

The chain employs TRBV27 and TRBJ2-3, with D maybe TRBD2 (5 bases). This CDR3 is 14 amino acids long. V was pared by 3 bases and J by 1 base, with 8 bases between. The germline gives CDR1 MNHEY, CDR2 SMNVEV (reference sequence). The CDR3 nucleotides are TGTGCCAGCAGTTTGCTAGCAGGCACAGATACGCAGTATTTT. This sequence encodes CASSLLAGTDTQYF.

The gene calls are TRBV6-5 and TRBJ2-7; 9 bases agree with TRBD1. There are 15 residues in the CDR3. Germline values: CDR1 MNHEY, CDR2 SVGAGI. V lost 4 bases and J lost 3; bases outside the gene matches: 7. Here the CDR3 reads CASSSTGGPRYEQYF. Written as DNA, the CDR3 is TGTGCCAGCAGTTCCACAGGGGGCCCACGCTACGAGCAGTACTTC.

At least ten counts were recorded for this clone. The CDR3 DNA sequence: TGTGCCAGCAGCGGGAGAGAGGGCGAGCAGTACTTC. Translation gives CASSGREGEQYF. The V call is TRBV9, the J call TRBJ2-7; maybe TRBD2 (5 bases). V gave up 3 bases and J gave up 6 bases, with 10 bases separating them. CDR3 length: 12 residues. Germline V gene lookup returns CDR1 SGDLS and CDR2 YYNGEE.

The genes are TRBV5-1 and TRBJ2-7; 8 bases are a match to TRBD2. Germline-derived CDR1 and CDR2 are SGHRS and YFSETQ. This CDR3 has 13 amino acids. The junction had 9 bases not matched to a gene; V was cut back by 7 bases and J by 6 bases. CDR3 coding DNA: TGCGCCAGCTTCGAAACGAGCGGGAGCGAGCAGTACTTC. This codes for CASFETSGSEQYF.

V and J are TRBV5-1 and TRBJ2-7; 7 bases map to TRBD1. J was trimmed by 4 bases and V by 4 bases; bases with no gene match: 11. This CDR3 contains 15 residues. The germline V gene encodes CDR1 SGHRS and CDR2 YFSETQ. CDR3 sequence reads: CASSVEGGDPYEQYF. CDR3 sequence (DNA): TGCGCCAGCAGCGTCGAAGGGGGCGACCCATACGAGCAGTACTTC.

CDR3 DNA: TGTGCCAGCAGTTTCCGGGGGGCTGAGTCACCCCTCCACTTT. The encoded protein is CASSFRGAESPLHF. The chain carries TRBV27 and TRBJ1-6; a possible D gene is TRBD1 (6 bases). Looked up from germline, CDR1 is MNHEY and CDR2 is SMNVEV (reference sequence). Trimming left V 3 bases short and J 10 bases short, with 13 bases between. The CDR3 runs to 14 residues.

This chain links TRBV28 with TRBJ1-6; 10 nucleotides match TRBD1. Germline lookup yields CDR1 MDHEN and CDR2 SYDVKM. The length of the CDR3 is 16 residues. The trim removed 5 bases at V and 3 bases at J, leaving 4 bases unmatched. CDR3 loop: CASSKGQGLYNSPLHF. CDR3 sequence (DNA): TGTGCCAGCAGTAAGGGACAGGGGCTCTATAATTCACCCCTCCACTTT.

The chain carries TRBV2 and TRBJ1-1; D may be TRBD1 (6 bases). This CDR3 has 16 amino acids. Trimming left V 5 bases short and J 2 bases short, with 18 bases between. Looked up from germline, CDR1 is SNHLY and CDR2 is FYNNEI. CDR3 coding DNA: TGTGCCAGCAGTACAAGACAGGTGTCCGTCAACACTGAAGCTTTCTTT. It yields the protein CASSTRQVSVNTEAFF.

The chain combines TRBV24-1 with TRBJ1-4; D gene ambiguous. Germline CDR1 reads KGHDR; CDR2 reads SFDVKD. The CDR3 consists of 14 residues. The V gene lost 5 bases and the J gene lost 5 bases, with 11 bases spanning the gap. DNA for the CDR3: TGTGCCACCAGTGCCGGGCGGGTGAATGAAAAACTGTTTTTT. Translating it yields CATSAGRVNEKLFF.

The chain has TRBV7-6 and TRBJ2-7, with TRBD1 matching 8 bases. This CDR3 has 15 amino acids. The ends lost 0 bases at V and 3 bases at J; junction bases unmatched: 4. CDR1 and CDR2 (germline): SGHVS, FNYEAQ. The CDR3: CASSLAGRGLYEQYF. DNA for the CDR3: TGTGCCAGCAGCTTAGCCGGCAGGGGGCTCTACGAGCAGTACTTC.